Listed below are T cell receptor beta chains from one sample, sequenced in a study of pediatric ulcerative colitis. TCRdb's table, derived via immunoSEQ multiplex PCR, lists solely in-frame clones and lacks some. The data hold about 36,000 clones, with over 65% observed a single time. The sequencing sample was made of blood. The source of these receptors is a girl aged 5 to 17 with moderate ulcerative colitis. Both conserved end residues are part of each CDR3. Fields, in order: J gene, clone size, V gene, D gene, CDR3 protein, CDR3 DNA. D genes are given only for firm matches. Where a row states a size, it is once, few, many or the class of an expanded clone; other rows omit it.

TRBJ2-1,-,TRBV13,-,CASSLVYNEQFF,TGTGCCAGCAGCTTAGTCTACAATGAGCAGTTCTTC
TRBJ1-1,few,TRBV25-1,-,CASSEYHNTEAFF,TGTGCCAGCAGTGAATACCACAACACTGAAGCTTTCTTT
TRBJ2-7,-,TRBV4-1,TRBD2,CASGWTSGGYEQYF,TGCGCCAGCGGGTGGACTAGCGGGGGCTACGAGCAGTACTTC
TRBJ2-6,-,TRBV4-2,-,CASSPQGSGANVLTF,TGTGCCAGCAGCCCACAGGGTTCGGGGGCCAACGTCCTGACTTTC
TRBJ2-2,-,TRBV7-2,-,CASIRGLNTGELFF,TGTGCCAGCATTAGGGGTCTGAACACCGGGGAGCTGTTTTTT
TRBJ1-5,-,TRBV21-1,-,CASPGGEWRGQPQHF,TGTGCCAGCCCCGGTGGGGAATGGAGGGGTCAGCCCCAGCATTTT
TRBJ2-6,-,TRBV5-6,-,CASSFVSSGANVLTF,TGTGCCAGCAGCTTCGTCAGCTCTGGGGCCAACGTCCTGACTTTC
TRBJ2-1,few,TRBV27,-,CASSLAQSHEQFF,TGTGCCAGCAGTTTGGCCCAAAGTCATGAGCAGTTCTTC
TRBJ1-2,-,TRBV7-9,-,CASSLHEDGYTF,TGTGCCAGCAGCTTACACGAGGATGGCTACACCTTC
TRBJ1-2,-,TRBV5-1,TRBD1,CASSLTPQGASGYTF,TGCGCCAGCAGCTTGACACCACAGGGGGCTAGTGGCTACACCTTC
TRBJ2-7,-,TRBV19,-,CASSITSGNSYEQYF,TGTGCCAGTAGTATAACTTCCGGGAACTCCTACGAGCAGTACTTC
TRBJ1-6,-,TRBV19,TRBD1,CASSSGTDNSPLHF,TGTGCCAGTAGTTCCGGGACAGATAATTCACCCCTCCACTTT
TRBJ2-1,-,TRBV9,TRBD1,CASSVVGTVYNEQFF,TGTGCCAGCAGCGTAGTAGGGACAGTTTACAATGAGCAGTTCTTC
TRBJ2-1,-,TRBV9,-,CASSVRGTYNEQFF,TGTGCCAGCAGCGTAAGGGGAACCTACAATGAGCAGTTCTTC
TRBJ2-3,-,TRBV19,TRBD2,CASSRLAGASNTQYF,TGTGCCAGTAGTAGGCTAGCGGGGGCAAGTAATACGCAGTATTTT
TRBJ2-7,-,TRBV6-6,-,CASSRTDYEQYF,TGTGCCAGCAGCCGAACAGACTACGAGCAGTACTTC
TRBJ2-1,-,TRBV4-3,TRBD1,CASSLGTGESSYNEQFF,TGCGCCAGCAGTCTTGGGACAGGGGAGAGCTCCTACAATGAGCAGTTCTTC
TRBJ1-2,few,TRBV7-6,-,CAIATKTGYTF,TGTGCCATCGCGACCAAAACGGGCTACACCTTC
TRBJ2-5,-,TRBV4-2,-,CASSQALALVNQETQYF,TGTGCCAGCAGCCAAGCCCTGGCTTTGGTTAACCAAGAGACCCAGTACTTC
TRBJ1-1,-,TRBV30,TRBD1,CAWSVREGAHWNTEAFF,TGTGCCTGGAGTGTACGGGAGGGGGCCCACTGGAACACTGAAGCTTTCTTT
TRBJ1-6,few,TRBV4-1,-,CASSQPGTGRPLHF,TGCGCCAGCAGCCAACCCGGGACCGGGCGTCCCCTCCACTTT
TRBJ1-1,few,TRBV27,-,CASSSAGNGNTEAFF,TGTGCCAGCAGTTCCGCAGGGAACGGGAACACTGAAGCTTTCTTT
TRBJ2-7,-,TRBV5-1,TRBD1,CASAGQGSYEQYF,TGCGCCAGCGCGGGACAGGGCTCCTACGAGCAGTACTTC
TRBJ2-7,-,TRBV30,-,CAWSRRFSVRTYDYEQYF,TGTGCCTGGAGTCGCCGTTTTAGTGTAAGGACATACGATTACGAGCAGTACTTC
TRBJ2-2,-,TRBV6-5,TRBD2,CASGGESGNTGELFF,TGTGCCAGCGGGGGGGAATCAGGGAACACCGGGGAGCTGTTTTTT
TRBJ1-6,-,TRBV9,TRBD1,CASSVSTGNSPLHF,TGTGCCAGCAGCGTATCGACAGGGAATTCACCCCTCCACTTT
TRBJ2-7,-,TRBV5-4,-,CASSAGVEEQYF,TGTGCCAGCTCGGCTGGCGTTGAAGAGCAGTACTTC
TRBJ1-1,-,TRBV19,TRBD1,CASSSWTGSEAFF,TGTGCCAGTAGTAGCTGGACAGGTTCTGAAGCTTTCTTT
TRBJ1-1,-,TRBV15,TRBD1,CATSRTVDRGNTEAFF,TGTGCCACCAGCAGGACAGTAGACAGGGGAAACACTGAAGCTTTCTTT
TRBJ2-7,-,TRBV11-1,-,CASSSEGRPGVDEQYF,TGTGCCAGCAGCTCGGAGGGCAGGCCGGGGGTCGACGAGCAGTACTTC
TRBJ1-4,-,TRBV7-9,TRBD1,CASSSPGQTNEKLFF,TGTGCCAGCAGCTCCCCGGGACAGACTAATGAAAAACTGTTTTTT
TRBJ2-1,-,TRBV9,-,CASSVFGQGSYNEQFF,TGTGCCAGCAGCGTATTCGGGCAGGGGAGCTACAATGAGCAGTTCTTC
TRBJ1-6,-,TRBV5-4,-,CASSLGGGRSPLHF,TGTGCCAGCAGCTTAGGCGGGGGACGGTCACCCCTCCACTTT
TRBJ2-6,-,TRBV6-5,TRBD1,CASSYGTGSGANVLTF,TGTGCCAGCAGTTACGGGACAGGCTCTGGGGCCAACGTCCTGACTTTC
TRBJ1-1,-,TRBV7-9,TRBD1,CASSLDRGRVNTEAFF,TGTGCCAGCAGCCTCGACAGGGGGCGCGTGAACACTGAAGCTTTCTTT
TRBJ2-1,-,TRBV9,TRBD2,CASSVAAGLAGNEQFF,TGTGCCAGCAGCGTAGCCGCCGGACTAGCGGGGAATGAGCAGTTCTTC
TRBJ2-5,once,TRBV7-9,TRBD2,CASSLVYWTSGGSQETQYF,TGTGCCAGCAGCTTAGTGTATTGGACTAGCGGGGGGTCCCAAGAGACCCAGTACTTC
TRBJ1-5,-,TRBV7-2,-,CASSGSNNNQPQHF,TGTGCCAGCAGCGGGAGCAACAATAATCAGCCCCAGCATTTT
TRBJ1-1,-,TRBV4-1,TRBD1,CASSQEGQTLRNTEAFF,TGCGCCAGCAGCCAAGAGGGACAGACCCTTCGGAACACTGAAGCTTTCTTT
TRBJ2-3,-,TRBV19,-,CASSITPLSTDTQYF,TGTGCCAGTAGTATAACGCCTTTAAGCACAGATACGCAGTATTTT
TRBJ1-1,-,TRBV6-5,-,CASSEDVGNGAFF,TGTGCCAGCAGTGAAGACGTGGGAAACGGTGCTTTCTTT
TRBJ2-1,-,TRBV7-8,TRBD2,CASSYTSGRLYNEQFF,TGTGCCAGCAGCTACACTAGCGGGAGGCTCTACAATGAGCAGTTCTTC
TRBJ1-3,-,TRBV6-1,TRBD1,CASSEWQGAVDTIYF,TGTGCCAGCAGTGAATGGCAGGGGGCGGTGGACACCATATATTTT
TRBJ1-2,once,TRBV4-3,-,CASSPTATAGHYGYTF,TGCGCCAGCAGCCCGACCGCGACAGCCGGGCACTATGGCTACACCTTC
TRBJ1-1,-,TRBV28,-,CATGGFTEAFF,TGTGCCACAGGAGGTTTCACTGAAGCTTTCTTT
TRBJ2-7,-,TRBV6-1,-,CATSAADHYEQYF,TGTGCCACCTCAGCGGCAGATCACTACGAGCAGTACTTC